This T cell receptor beta chain was identified during a study of CD8 T cells in Susac syndrome. From germline, CDR1 is DFQATT and CDR2 SNEGSKA (reference sequence). The CDR3 has 13 amino acids. V was cut by 1 base and J by 5 bases, with 9 bases left in between. The authors carried out high-throughput sequencing of TCR beta. They applied it to CD8+ and CD4+ T cells obtained from blood. Bulk CD8+ and CD4+ cells came from magnetic negative isolation; CD8+ TEMRA by FACS. When the RNA was reverse transcribed, random hexamers were used with an input of roughly 0.45 to 1 ug. Across 54 Vbeta and 13 Jbeta, immunoSEQ multiplex PCR amplified TCR beta CDR3. Using its own MiXCR run on the immunoSEQ multiplex PCR reads, TCRdb lists one record per CDR3 protein. This repertoire shows around 150,000 distinct CDR3 sequences, roughly 94% found once; its top ten account for roughly 0.099%.

The chain links TRBV20-1 to TRBJ2-1; D ambiguous. Sequencing was done on a sample of CD4+ T cells from PBMCs. This TCR was sampled from a human donor with multiple sclerosis. CDR3 amino acids: CSARGGLHNEQFF. Here the CDR3 DNA reads TGCAGTGCTAGAGGAGGCTTGCACAATGAGCAGTTCTTC.